The 14 T cell receptor beta chains in this list originate from one sample, sequenced in a study of shared clonotypes between healthy human individuals. The data were produced by immunoSEQ multiplex PCR, yet TCRdb's version contains in-frame clones alone and is incomplete. The sample holds 2 million to 2.5 million clones, roughly 93% seen once. The sequenced sample was naive CD4+ T cells from PBMCs. Subset of the sample: CD45RA+ positively selected. Receptor source: a man younger than 35 in good health. Some clones in this sample may be carry-over from other donors' samples.

The rearrangement uses TRBV18 and TRBJ2-1; D is possibly TRBD2 (6 bases). The V gene's germline CDR1 is KGHSH and CDR2 LQKENI. The CDR3 contains 14 residues. V was trimmed by 3 bases and J by 4 bases, leaving 10 bases between them. The CDR3 DNA follows: TGTGCCAGCTCACCGGAGGCGGGGTACAATGAGCAGTTCTTC. Translating gives CASSPEAGYNEQFF.

J is TRBJ2-5 and V is TRBV9; TRBD2 matches at 7 bases. Germline loops: CDR1 SGDLS, CDR2 YYNGEE. The CDR3 length is 15 residues. V lost 5 bases, J lost 6 bases, and 13 bases stayed unmatched. CDR3 sequence: CASSKGLAVEQTQYF. CDR3 sequence (DNA): TGTGCCAGCAGTAAGGGGCTAGCGGTAGAACAGACCCAGTACTTC. The whole variable domain, filled in from reference TRBV9 and TRBJ2-5, reads DSGVTQTPKHLITATGQRVTLRCSPRSGDLSVYWYQQSLDQGLQFLIQYYNGEERAKGNILERFSAQQFPDLHSELNLSSLELGDSALYFCASSKGLAVEQTQYFGPGTRLLVL.

The V and J genes are TRBV7-3 and TRBJ2-1; no clear D gene. CDR3 size: 14 residues. Trimming removed 1 base from V and 4 bases from J, with 8 bases in between. Germline assignment: CDR1 SGHTA and CDR2 FQGTGA. The CDR3 DNA reads as TGTGCCAGCAGCTTAATGGGCCGATACAATGAGCAGTTCTTC. As protein: CASSLMGRYNEQFF. Full variable domain (outside the CDR3, taken from reference TRBV7-3 and TRBJ2-1): GAGVSQTPSNKVTEKGKYVELRCDPISGHTALYWYRQSLGQGPEFLIYFQGTGAADDSGLPNDRFFAVRPEGSVSTLKIQRTERGDSAVYLCASSLMGRYNEQFFGPGTRLTVL.

This clone was seen just once. The chain employs TRBV5-6 and TRBJ2-7, with a possible D match to TRBD2 (5 bases). The CDR3 runs 14 residues. Germline loops: CDR1 SGHDT, CDR2 YYEEEE. Trimming removed 0 bases from V and 5 bases from J, with 12 bases in between. CDR3 residues: CASSLDRLAHEQYF. CDR3 DNA sequence: TGTGCCAGCAGCTTGGACCGGCTAGCTCACGAGCAGTACTTC.

This clone was detected once. J is TRBJ2-5 and V is TRBV6-5; TRBD1 agrees at 9 bases. The CDR3 has 15 amino acids. The V segment lost 5 bases and the J segment 3 bases; nucleotides outside the gene matches: 7. CDR1 is MNHEY and CDR2 is SVGAGI in the germline V gene. The CDR3, as DNA: TGTGCCAGCAGTCCGACCGGACAGGGGAAAGAGACCCAGTACTTC. As protein: CASSPTGQGKETQYF.

The gene calls are TRBV29-1 and TRBJ2-3; TRBD2 matches 10 bases. This CDR3 contains 16 residues. Germline CDR1 SQVTM, CDR2 ANQGSEA. The J segment lost 2 bases and the V segment lost 3 bases, leaving 8 bases of the junction unmatched. Here the CDR3 reads CSVDGRAGGNTDTQYF. DNA for the CDR3: TGCAGCGTTGATGGACGAGCGGGAGGGAACACAGATACGCAGTATTTT.

The J gene is TRBJ2-2, the V gene TRBV7-3; TRBD1 matches 11 bases. The CDR3 is 15 amino acids. Germline V lookup: CDR1 SGHTA, CDR2 FQGTGA. The V segment lost 5 bases and the J segment 3 bases; nucleotides outside the gene matches: 2. CDR3 bases: TGTGCCAGCAGCCCGGGACAGGGGGACACCGGGGAGCTGTTTTTT. It codes for CASSPGQGDTGELFF.

V and J are TRBV7-9 and TRBJ1-4; maybe TRBD1 (6 bases). The CDR3 sequence is 14 residues long. The V end lost 5 bases, the J end lost 8 bases, and 15 bases lay between the germline ends. Per germline, CDR1 SEHNR and CDR2 FQNEAQ (reference sequence). As DNA, the CDR3 is TGTGCCAGCAGCCGGAAGGGGGAGTGGGAAAAACTGTTTTTT. Its translation: CASSRKGEWEKLFF.

This rearrangement joins TRBV28 to TRBJ2-7; TRBD1 aligns across 9 bases. This CDR3 contains 15 residues. CDR1 and CDR2 (germline): MDHEN, SYDVKM. V gave up 5 bases and J gave up 7 bases; unmatched junction bases: 12. The CDR3 loop is CASSVYRDRAGEQYF. In DNA, the CDR3 is TGTGCCAGCAGTGTGTACCGGGACAGGGCGGGTGAGCAGTACTTC. Full variable domain (missing parts from reference TRBV28 and TRBJ2-7): DVKVTQSSRYLVKRTGEKVFLECVQDMDHENMFWYRQDPGLGLRLIYFSYDVKMKEKGDIPEGYSVSREKKERFSLILESASTNQTSMYLCASSVYRDRAGEQYFGPGTRLTVT.

The rearrangement joins TRBV29-1 to TRBJ2-1; TRBD2 agrees at 9 bases. Losses at the gene ends were 6 bases for V and 5 bases for J; bases not matched to a gene: 11. Per the germline V gene, CDR1 is SQVTM and CDR2 is ANQGSEA. The CDR3 sequence is 15 residues long. CDR3 bases: TGCAGCGTAAGTCCAGCGGCGGGAGGGCACAATGAGCAGTTCTTC. Protein product: CSVSPAAGGHNEQFF.

This chain uses TRBV6-1 with TRBJ2-3, with 11 bases matching TRBD2. After removal of 3 bases from V and 2 bases from J, the junction contained 16 bases not matched to a gene. This CDR3 region has 20 residues. Germline V gene data show CDR1 as MNHNS and CDR2 as SASEGT. The CDR3 sequence: CASSDKGVRGTSGYTDTQYF. Written as DNA, the CDR3 is TGTGCCAGCAGTGACAAAGGAGTCCGAGGGACTAGCGGTTACACAGATACGCAGTATTTT.

This sequence joins TRBV28 and TRBJ2-7; D gene unclear. Per germline, CDR1 MDHEN and CDR2 SYDVKM. Trimming pared 2 bases from V and 4 bases from J, leaving 12 bases between. The CDR3 sequence is 14 residues long. CDR3 region: CASSLVVGIYEQYF. The CDR3 nucleotides read TGTGCCAGCAGTTTAGTTGTGGGGATTTACGAGCAGTACTTC.

The V gene is TRBV28, the J gene TRBJ2-7, with TRBD2 matching over 8 bases. V trimming: 1 base; J trimming: 2 bases; junction bases outside the gene matches: 7. The germline gives CDR1 MDHEN, CDR2 SYDVKM. CDR3 length: 16 residues. DNA for the CDR3: TGTGCCAGCAGTTTATTTCCCGGGAGGGGGACCTACGAGCAGTACTTC. The encoded protein is CASSLFPGRGTYEQYF.

V and J are TRBV7-3 and TRBJ2-7, with D possibly TRBD2 on 6 matching bases. CDR3 length: 13 amino acids. CDR1 and CDR2 from the germline V gene are SGHTA and FQGTGA. The V gene lost 5 bases and the J gene lost 5 bases, with 13 bases spanning the gap. The CDR3 is CASSPKGGHEQYF. In DNA form, the CDR3 reads TGTGCCAGCAGCCCAAAGGGAGGTCACGAGCAGTACTTC.